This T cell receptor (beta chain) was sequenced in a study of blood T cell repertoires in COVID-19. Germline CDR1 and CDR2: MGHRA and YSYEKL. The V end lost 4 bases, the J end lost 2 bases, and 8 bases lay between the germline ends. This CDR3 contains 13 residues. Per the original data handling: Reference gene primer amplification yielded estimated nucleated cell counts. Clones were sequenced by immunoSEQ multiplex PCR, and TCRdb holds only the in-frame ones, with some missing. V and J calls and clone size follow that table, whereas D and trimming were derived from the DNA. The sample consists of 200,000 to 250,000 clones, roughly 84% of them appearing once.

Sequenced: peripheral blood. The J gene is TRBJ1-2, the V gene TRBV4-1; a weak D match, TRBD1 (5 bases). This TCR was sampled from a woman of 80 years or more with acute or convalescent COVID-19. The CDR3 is CASSLQENYGYTF. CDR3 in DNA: TGCGCCAGCAGCCTACAGGAGAACTATGGCTACACCTTC.